What follows describes a single T cell receptor beta chain. This sample is drawn from a study of cytomegalovirus exposure and HLA in healthy donors. Use of 60 Vbeta and 13 Jbeta primers characterized the PCR. The data were produced by immunoSEQ multiplex PCR, yet TCRdb's version contains in-frame clones alone and is incomplete. The sample contains 100,000 to 150,000 clones, about 83% of which appear only once. The CDR3 is 18 amino acids. V shed 3 bases, J shed 3 bases, and the junction held 9 bases outside the gene matches. Germline-derived CDR1 and CDR2 are SGHRS and YFSETQ. The TCR comes from a woman aged 40 to 49 in good health and CMV-seropositive. Sequencing input: PBMCs. V usage is TRBV5-1 and J usage is TRBJ2-3, with 14 positions matching TRBD2. CDR3 residues: CASSSSGTSGSGTDTQYF. CDR3 nucleotide sequence: TGCGCCAGCAGCTCCTCCGGGACTAGCGGGAGTGGGACAGATACGCAGTATTTT. The full variable domain, its missing parts supplied by reference TRBV5-1 and TRBJ2-3, is KAGVTQTPRYLIKTRGQQVTLSCSPISGHRSVSWYQQTPGQGLQFLFEYFSETQRNKGNFPGRFSGRQFSNSRSEMNVSTLELGDSALYLCASSSSGTSGSGTDTQYFGPGTRLTVL.